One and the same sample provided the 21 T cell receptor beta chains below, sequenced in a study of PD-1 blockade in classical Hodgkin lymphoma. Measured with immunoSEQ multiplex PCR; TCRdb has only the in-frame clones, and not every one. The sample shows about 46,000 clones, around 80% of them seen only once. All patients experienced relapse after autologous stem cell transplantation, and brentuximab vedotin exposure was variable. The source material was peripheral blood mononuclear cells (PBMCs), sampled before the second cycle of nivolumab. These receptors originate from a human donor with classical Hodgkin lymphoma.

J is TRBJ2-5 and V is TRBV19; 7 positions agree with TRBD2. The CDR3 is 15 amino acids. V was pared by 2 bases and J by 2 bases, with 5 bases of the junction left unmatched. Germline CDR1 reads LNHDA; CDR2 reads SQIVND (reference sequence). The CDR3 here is CASSIWGGMQETQYF. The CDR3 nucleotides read TGTGCCAGTAGTATATGGGGAGGGATGCAAGAGACCCAGTACTTC.

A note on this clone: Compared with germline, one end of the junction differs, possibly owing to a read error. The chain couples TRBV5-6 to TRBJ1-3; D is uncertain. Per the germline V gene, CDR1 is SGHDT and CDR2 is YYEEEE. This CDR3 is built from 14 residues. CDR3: CTSSYRVGGNTIYF. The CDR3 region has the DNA TGTACCAGCAGCTATAGGGTTGGCGGAAACACCATATATTTT.

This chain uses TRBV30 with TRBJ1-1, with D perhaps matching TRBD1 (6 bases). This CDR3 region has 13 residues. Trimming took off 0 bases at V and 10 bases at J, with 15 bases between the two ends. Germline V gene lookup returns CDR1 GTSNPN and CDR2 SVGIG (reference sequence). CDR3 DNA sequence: TGTGCCTGGAGTGTTACGGGGGCCGAGGTAGCTTTCTTT. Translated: CAWSVTGAEVAFF.

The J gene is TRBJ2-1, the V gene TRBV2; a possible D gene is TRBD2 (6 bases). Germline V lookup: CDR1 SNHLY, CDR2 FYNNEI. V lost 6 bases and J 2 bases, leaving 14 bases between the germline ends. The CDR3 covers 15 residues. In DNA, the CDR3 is TGTGCCAGCAGACCGGGACTTCGGGCCTACAATGAGCAGTTCTTC. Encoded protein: CASRPGLRAYNEQFF.

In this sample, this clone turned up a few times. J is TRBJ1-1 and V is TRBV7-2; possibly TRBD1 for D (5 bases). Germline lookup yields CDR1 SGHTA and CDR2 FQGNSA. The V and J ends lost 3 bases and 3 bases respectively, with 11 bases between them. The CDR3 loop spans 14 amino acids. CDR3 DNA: TGTGCCAGCAGCTTTAGGGTGGGGGACACTGAAGCTTTCTTT. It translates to CASSFRVGDTEAFF.

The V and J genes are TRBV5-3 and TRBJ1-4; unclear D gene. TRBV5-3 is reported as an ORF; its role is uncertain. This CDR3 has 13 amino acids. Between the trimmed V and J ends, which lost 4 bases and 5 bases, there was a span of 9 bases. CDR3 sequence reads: CARSGPRNEKLFF. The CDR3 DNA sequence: TGTGCCAGAAGCGGCCCCAGGAATGAAAAACTGTTTTTT.

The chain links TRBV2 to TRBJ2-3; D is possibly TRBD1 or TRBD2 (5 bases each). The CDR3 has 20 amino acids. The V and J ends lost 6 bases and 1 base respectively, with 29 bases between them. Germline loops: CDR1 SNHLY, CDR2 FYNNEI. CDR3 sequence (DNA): TGTGCCAGCAGATCCTTCCTGGGGGTCTCGACTCCCTGGGGCACAGATACGCAGTATTTT. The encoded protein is CASRSFLGVSTPWGTDTQYF.

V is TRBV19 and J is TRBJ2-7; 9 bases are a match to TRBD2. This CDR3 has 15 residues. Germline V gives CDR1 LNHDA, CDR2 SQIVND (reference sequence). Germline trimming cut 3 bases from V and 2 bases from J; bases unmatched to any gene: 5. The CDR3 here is CASSIGAGGPYEQYF. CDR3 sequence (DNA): TGTGCCAGTAGTATTGGAGCGGGGGGCCCCTACGAGCAGTACTTC.

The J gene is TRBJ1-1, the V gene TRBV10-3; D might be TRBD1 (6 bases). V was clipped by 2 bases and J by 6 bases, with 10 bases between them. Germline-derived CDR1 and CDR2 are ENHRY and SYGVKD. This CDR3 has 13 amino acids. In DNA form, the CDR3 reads TGTGCCATCAGTGAGACAGGGAGCGCTGAAGCTTTCTTT. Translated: CAISETGSAEAFF.

DNA for the CDR3: TGTGCCAGCAGCGTAGTCGTGGGAGCCCCGCCAGATACGCAGTATTTT. It yields the protein CASSVVVGAPPDTQYF. The V gene is TRBV9, the J gene TRBJ2-3, with TRBD2 as a possible D gene (5 bases). The V gene's germline CDR1 is SGDLS and CDR2 YYNGEE. The CDR3 contains 16 residues. The germline V and J ends were trimmed by 0 bases and 4 bases, with 15 bases remaining between them.

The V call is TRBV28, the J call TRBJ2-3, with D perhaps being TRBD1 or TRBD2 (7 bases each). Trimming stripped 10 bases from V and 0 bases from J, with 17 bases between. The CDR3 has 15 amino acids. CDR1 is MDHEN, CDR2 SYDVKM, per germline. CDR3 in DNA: TGTGCCACCGGGGGAGGGACAGTAAGCACAGATACGCAGTATTTT. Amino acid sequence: CATGGGTVSTDTQYF.

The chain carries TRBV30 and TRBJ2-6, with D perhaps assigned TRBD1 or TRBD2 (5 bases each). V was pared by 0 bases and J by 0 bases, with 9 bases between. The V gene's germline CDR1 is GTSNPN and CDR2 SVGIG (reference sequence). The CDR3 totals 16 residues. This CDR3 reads CAWSVGATSGANVLTF. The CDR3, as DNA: TGTGCCTGGAGTGTCGGGGCTACCTCTGGGGCCAACGTCCTGACTTTC.

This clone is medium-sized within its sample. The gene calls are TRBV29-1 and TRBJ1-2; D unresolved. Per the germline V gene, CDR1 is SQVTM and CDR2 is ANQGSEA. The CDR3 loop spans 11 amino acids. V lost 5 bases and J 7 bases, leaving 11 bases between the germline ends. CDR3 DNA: TGCAGCGTTCTCTTCGATCTTGGCTACACCTTC. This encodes CSVLFDLGYTF.

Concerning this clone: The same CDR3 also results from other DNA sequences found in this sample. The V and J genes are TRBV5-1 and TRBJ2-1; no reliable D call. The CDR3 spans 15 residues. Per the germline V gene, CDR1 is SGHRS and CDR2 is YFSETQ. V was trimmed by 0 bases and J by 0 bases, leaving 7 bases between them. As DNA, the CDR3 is TGCGCCAGCAGCTTGGTCGGAAGCTCCTACAATGAGCAGTTCTTC. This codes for CASSLVGSSYNEQFF.

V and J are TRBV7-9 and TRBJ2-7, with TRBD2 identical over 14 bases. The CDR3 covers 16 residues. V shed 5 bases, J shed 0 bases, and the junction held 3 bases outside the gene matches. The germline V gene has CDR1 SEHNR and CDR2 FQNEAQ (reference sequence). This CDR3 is CASSLGTSGSSYEQYF. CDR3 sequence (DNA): TGTGCCAGCAGCCTCGGGACTAGCGGGAGCTCCTACGAGCAGTACTTC.

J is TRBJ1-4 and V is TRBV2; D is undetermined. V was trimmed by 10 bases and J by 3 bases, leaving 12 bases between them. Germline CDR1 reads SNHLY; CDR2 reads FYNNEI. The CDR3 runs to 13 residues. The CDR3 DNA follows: TGTGCCACCTCTGGGAATGCTAATGAAAAACTGTTTTTT. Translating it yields CATSGNANEKLFF.

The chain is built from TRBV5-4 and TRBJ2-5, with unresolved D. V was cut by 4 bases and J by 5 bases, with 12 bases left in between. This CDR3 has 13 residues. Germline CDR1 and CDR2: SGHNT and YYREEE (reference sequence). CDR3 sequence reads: CASSDQDGETQYF. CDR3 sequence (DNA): TGTGCCAGCAGCGACCAAGATGGGGAGACCCAGTACTTC.

DNA of the CDR3: TGTGCCATCAGTGACGGGGGGGGCCGGACCCTCGATACGCAGTATTTT. Encoded protein: CAISDGGGRTLDTQYF. The rearrangement links TRBV10-3 to TRBJ2-3; TRBD2 matches 8 bases. V lost 3 bases to trimming and J lost 6 bases; unmatched junction nucleotides: 11. The CDR3 is made up of 16 amino acids. Germline V lookup: CDR1 ENHRY, CDR2 SYGVKD.

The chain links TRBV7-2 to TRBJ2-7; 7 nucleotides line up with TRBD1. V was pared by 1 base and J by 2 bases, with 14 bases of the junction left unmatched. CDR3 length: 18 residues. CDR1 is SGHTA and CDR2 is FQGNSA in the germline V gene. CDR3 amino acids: CASSLERGQGIRTYEQYF. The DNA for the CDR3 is TGTGCCAGCAGCTTAGAAAGGGGGCAGGGGATAAGAACCTACGAGCAGTACTTC.

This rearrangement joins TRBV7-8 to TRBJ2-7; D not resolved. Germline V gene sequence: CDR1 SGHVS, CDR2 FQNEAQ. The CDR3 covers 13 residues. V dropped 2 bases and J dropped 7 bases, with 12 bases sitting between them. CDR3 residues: CASSLYSTVEQYF. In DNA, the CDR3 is TGTGCCAGCAGCTTATACTCTACCGTGGAGCAGTACTTC.

CDR3 region: CASSLDRGFDQYF. In nucleotides, the CDR3 is TGTGCCAGCAGCCTGGACCGGGGATTCGACCAGTACTTC. The chain carries TRBV7-2 and TRBJ2-5; perhaps TRBD2 as D (5 bases). The CDR3 extends over 13 amino acids. Germline V gene lookup returns CDR1 SGHTA and CDR2 FQGNSA. V was clipped by 5 bases and J by 10 bases, with 17 bases between them.